The present TCR beta chain was sequenced within a study of CD8 T cells in ankylosing spondylitis. Whole-study findings and limits: It was reported that disease-linked clones were significantly enriched in matched ankylosing spondylitis synovial fluid. Prior literature has documented some motif variants in synovial fluid and blood from reactive arthritis. Fewer than ten highly homologous variants made up a TCR beta motif that seemed to typify ankylosing spondylitis blood. CD8+ by phenotype, disease-linked clones were relatively rare in peripheral blood.

V shed 2 bases and J shed 2 bases, with 10 bases lying between them. Germline CDR1 reads SGDLS; CDR2 reads YYNGEE. The CDR3 is made up of 14 amino acids. In the case of this clonotype: Antigen: not known.

Construction of TCR beta libraries was performed using quantitative 5'-RACE with molecular barcodes. TCRdb passed the 5' RACE reads through MiXCR, listing each CDR3 protein once. The sample shows fewer than 450,000 distinct CDR3 sequences, roughly 15% of them seen only once. Source material: blood, either unsorted or a sorted T cell fraction (not recorded which). This receptor was identified in a male donor with ankylosing spondylitis. The V and J genes are TRBV9 and TRBJ2-5; D possibly corresponds to TRBD1 (6 bases). CDR3 in amino acids: CASSVGQLQETQYF. The CDR3 coding sequence is TGTGCCAGCAGCGTCGGACAGTTACAAGAGACCCAGTACTTC.